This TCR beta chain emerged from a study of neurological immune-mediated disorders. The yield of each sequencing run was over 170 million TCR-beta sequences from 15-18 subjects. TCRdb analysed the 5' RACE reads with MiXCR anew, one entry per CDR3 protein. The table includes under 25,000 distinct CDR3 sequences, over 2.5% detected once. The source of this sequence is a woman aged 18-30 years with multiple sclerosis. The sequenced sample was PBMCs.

The CDR3, as DNA: TGCAGTGCTAGATCCCCGTCCGGGCTGGAAGCTTTCTTT. This encodes CSARSPSGLEAFF. V is TRBV20-1 and J is TRBJ1-1; D is unresolved. The CDR3 spans 13 residues. Germline V gene sequence: CDR1 DFQATT, CDR2 SNEGSKA (reference sequence). Trimming removed 2 bases from V and 8 bases from J, with 15 bases in between.